These T cell receptor beta chains were read from a single sample in a study of CD8+CD57+ T cells in acquired aplastic anemia. TCRdb reprocessed the reads with MiXCR, giving one entry per CDR3 protein. The repertoire has about 160,000 distinct CDR3 sequences, 35% to 55% of them found once; the top ten carry 0.8% to 1.1%. What was sequenced was sorted CD4+, CD8+, or CD8+CD57+ T cells (not recorded which) from PBMCs. These receptors were collected from a human donor in good health. CDR3s include the opening cysteine and the closing phenylalanine or tryptophan. A D gene is named only where the DNA matches it firmly. Expanded clones get a size class; other rows say once, few or many, or leave the size out.

v_gene	d_gene	j_gene	abundance	CDR3nt	CDR3aa
TRBV7-8	NA	TRBJ2-7	NA	TGTGCCAGCAGCCCCCGCGTGGAGCAGTACTTC	CASSPRVEQYF
TRBV19	NA	TRBJ2-1	NA	TGTGCCAGTAGTATAGCGGGGGCAACCTACAATGAGCAGTTCTTC	CASSIAGATYNEQFF
TRBV6-1	NA	TRBJ2-1	few	TGTGCCAGCAGTGAATCGGGCGGAGGCTCCTACAATGAGCAGTTCTTC	CASSESGGGSYNEQFF
TRBV13	TRBD1	TRBJ2-7	NA	TGTGCCAGCGCTAGGACAGGGATTGCCTACGAGCAGTACTTC	CASARTGIAYEQYF
TRBV20-1	NA	TRBJ2-5	NA	TGCAGTGCTAGAAAAGTGGAGGGGGAGACCCAGTACTTC	CSARKVEGETQYF
TRBV18	TRBD1	TRBJ1-2	NA	TGTGCCAGCTCACCAAGGGGACAGGGAACCTCTGGCTACACCTTC	CASSPRGQGTSGYTF
TRBV18	NA	TRBJ2-6	few	TGTGCCAGCTCACCCGGCCAGGGTTCTGGGGCCAACGTCCTGACTTTC	CASSPGQGSGANVLTF
TRBV24-1	NA	TRBJ1-2	many	TGTGCCACCAGTGCCCGGTGGGAGAGGGCAGGGGGCTACACCTTC	CATSARWERAGGYTF
TRBV25-1	NA	TRBJ2-6	NA	TGTGCCAGCAGTGAATATAGTGGAGCCGGGGCCAACGTCCTGACTTTC	CASSEYSGAGANVLTF
TRBV11-2	TRBD2	TRBJ2-1	NA	TGTGCCAGCAGCTTAGACCTTAGCGGGGATGAGCAGTTCTTC	CASSLDLSGDEQFF
TRBV12-3/TRBV12-4	NA	TRBJ2-5	many	TGTGCCAGCAGTTGGGCCGCACGAGGTGTAGAGACCCAGTACTTC	CASSWAARGVETQYF
TRBV20-1	NA	TRBJ1-1	many	TGCAGTGCTTGGGACCTTAACACTGAAGCTTTCTTT	CSAWDLNTEAFF
TRBV20-1	NA	TRBJ2-3	NA	TGCAGTGCTAGAGTGTCAGGGAGGAACACAGATACGCAGTATTTT	CSARVSGRNTDTQYF
TRBV20-1	TRBD1	TRBJ1-4	many	TGCAGTGCTCTCGGACAGGCCCTAAGTGAAAAACTGTTTTTT	CSALGQALSEKLFF
TRBV19	NA	TRBJ1-1	once	TGTGCCAGTAGTATTGGGGCATCGGGCACTGAAGCTTTCTTT	CASSIGASGTEAFF
TRBV2	TRBD2	TRBJ2-1	NA	TGTGCCAGCAGCGACACGGGGGGATACAATGAGCAGTTCTTC	CASSDTGGYNEQFF
TRBV2	NA	TRBJ2-1	NA	TGTGCCAGCAGTGGCGCGGTGGGGTCGCAGTTCTTC	CASSGAVGSQFF
TRBV6-1	TRBD1	TRBJ1-1	few	TGTGCCAGCACCCCCAGGGGGGTCTCTGAAGCTTTCTTT	CASTPRGVSEAFF
TRBV7-3	NA	TRBJ2-3	NA	TGCGCCAGCAGCCAAGAACAGACAGATGCGCAGTATTTT	CASSQEQTDAQYF
TRBV7-2	NA	TRBJ2-7	NA	TGTGCCAGCAGCTCGGAACCCATACTCTACGAGCAGTACTTC	CASSSEPILYEQYF
TRBV5-6	NA	TRBJ1-2	NA	TGTGCCAGCAGCTTGGGTTCAGGGGTAGGCTATGGCTACACCTTC	CASSLGSGVGYGYTF
TRBV5-4	TRBD1	TRBJ1-1	many	TGTGCCAGCAGCCGACAGGGCATGAACACTGAAGCTTTCTTT	CASSRQGMNTEAFF
TRBV29-1	NA	TRBJ1-2	NA	TGCAGCGTTGAAGATGGGGGGGCGTATGGCTACACCTTC	CSVEDGGAYGYTF
TRBV24-1	TRBD1	TRBJ1-4	NA	TGTGCCACCAGTGATCACGGGACAGGGCCGTATGAAAAACTGTTTTTT	CATSDHGTGPYEKLFF